Listed below are T cell receptor beta chains from one sample, sequenced in a study of blood T cell repertoires in COVID-19. The method was immunoSEQ multiplex PCR; TCRdb's version includes in-frame clones alone and lacks a portion of them. The sample gives about 98,000 clones, around 73% of which show up once; around 9.8% is in the top ten. Sequencing input: peripheral blood. The receptors here all came from a man aged 60 to 69 with active or convalescent COVID-19. Both conserved end residues are part of each CDR3. The D gene is left open where the match is weak. Clone sizes are given selectively: once, few, many, or a class where the clone is expanded.

D: .; size: .; V: TRBV4-1; J: TRBJ2-3; CDR3: CASSQDIGKRTQYF; DNA: TGCGCCAGCAGCCAAGATATTGGTAAGCGGACGCAGTATTTT
D: .; size: .; V: TRBV28; J: TRBJ2-3; CDR3: CASSLRGEGTDTQYF; DNA: TGTGCCAGCAGTTTGCGGGGCGAGGGCACAGATACGCAGTATTTT
D: TRBD2; size: .; V: TRBV10-3; J: TRBJ2-3; CDR3: CAISEWGRVTQYF; DNA: TGTGCCATCAGTGAGTGGGGGAGGGTTACGCAGTATTTT
D: TRBD2; size: few; V: TRBV3-1/TRBV3-2; J: TRBJ2-7; CDR3: CASSLTVRAGGDEQYF; DNA: TGTGCCAGCAGCCTTACTGTGAGAGCGGGAGGGGACGAGCAGTACTTC
D: TRBD2; size: .; V: TRBV5-5; J: TRBJ2-3; CDR3: CASSSLAGGPTDTQYF; DNA: TGTGCCAGCAGCTCCCTAGCGGGAGGGCCTACAGATACGCAGTATTTT
D: .; size: .; V: TRBV10-3; J: TRBJ1-1; CDR3: CAISGGGADTEAFF; DNA: TGTGCCATCAGTGGAGGGGGGGCGGACACTGAAGCTTTCTTT
D: .; size: .; V: TRBV19; J: TRBJ2-1; CDR3: CASSGMAGQSSYNEQFF; DNA: TGTGCCAGTAGTGGTATGGCGGGCCAGAGCTCCTACAATGAGCAGTTCTTC
D: TRBD2; size: .; V: TRBV27; J: TRBJ2-1; CDR3: CASSPITGGGDEQFF; DNA: TGTGCCAGCAGCCCCATTACGGGAGGGGGAGATGAGCAGTTCTTC
D: .; size: .; V: TRBV3-1/TRBV3-2; J: TRBJ1-2; CDR3: CASSKSGPGLYGYTF; DNA: TGTGCCAGCAGCAAAAGTGGCCCGGGACTATATGGCTACACCTTC
D: TRBD2; size: .; V: TRBV5-6; J: TRBJ2-1; CDR3: CASSKLAGVIYEQFF; DNA: TGTGCCAGCAGCAAACTAGCGGGAGTTATATATGAGCAGTTCTTC